A selection of T cell receptor beta chains follows, all from one sample in a study of T cells in Graves' hyperthyroidism and ophthalmopathy. TCRdb reprocessed the multiplex PCR reads via MiXCR and lists one record per CDR3 protein. The sample lists fewer than 750,000 distinct CDR3 sequences; roughly 15% were seen once. The sample comprised blood. Receptors were obtained from a woman in her 50s with Graves' ophthalmopathy. The CDR3 runs from the conserved cysteine through the conserved F or W. Each record gives: V gene, J gene, D gene, clone size, CDR3 protein. A D gene is named only where the DNA matches it firmly. The size of a clone is reported for some rows only, either as once, few or many, or as a class for expanded clones.

TRBV20-1	TRBJ2-6	.	many	CSARSDGSSGANVLTF
TRBV18	TRBJ2-1	TRBD2	many	CASSPSSGRYYNEQFF
TRBV15	TRBJ1-2	.	many	CATSRGGGSYGYTF
TRBV7-3	TRBJ2-5	TRBD1	many	CASSRGQQETQYF
TRBV7-2	TRBJ2-1	.	many	CASSHNTDNEQFF
TRBV5-1	TRBJ1-1	.	many	CASSPPGQGNTEAFF
TRBV9	TRBJ2-1	TRBD2	.	CASSVSGTTYNEQFF
TRBV15	TRBJ2-5	TRBD1	.	CATQMLQGAGETQYF
TRBV28	TRBJ1-2	.	many	CASSFGFNYGYTF
TRBV6-1	TRBJ1-5	TRBD1	.	CASSPPRDRVSQPQHF
TRBV5-1	TRBJ2-7	TRBD2	many	CASSFWTSGVSSYEQYF
TRBV6-2/TRBV6-3	TRBJ2-1	TRBD2	.	CASSYTSGSQFF
TRBV29-1	TRBJ2-3	.	.	CSVEPGEAGTQYF
TRBV28	TRBJ2-3	TRBD1	many	CASSTSQNRGQVADTQYF
TRBV6-1	TRBJ2-2	TRBD1	many	CASSRDRARELFF
TRBV2	TRBJ2-1	.	many	CASCGTDPYNEQFF
TRBV10-3	TRBJ2-7	TRBD1	few	CAVSVDRAYEQYF
TRBV5-5	TRBJ1-1	.	few	CASSRQPGVNTEAFF
TRBV19	TRBJ2-1	.	.	CASSMGPNSYNEQFF
TRBV4-3	TRBJ1-2	.	.	CASSQDLRTLGYGYTF
TRBV3-1	TRBJ1-4	TRBD1	.	CASSLRGQGPTNEKLFF
TRBV30	TRBJ2-4	.	many	CAWSGGQGPNIQYF
TRBV10-3	TRBJ2-1	TRBD2	.	CATGLAGVSYNEQFF
TRBV24-1	TRBJ2-1	TRBD2	.	CATSEAGVYNEQFF
TRBV24-1	TRBJ1-4	.	few	CATSDTGSATNEKLFF
TRBV20-1	TRBJ2-2	.	many	CSVQAGQGNPGELFF
TRBV27	TRBJ2-1	TRBD2	many	CASSLSRSSGRLRPPNEQFF
TRBV20-1	TRBJ1-1	TRBD1	.	CSARVLLGQGWMNTEAFF
TRBV6-1	TRBJ2-1	TRBD2	many	CASSPPGRMGNEQFF